Listed below are T cell receptor beta chains from one sample, sequenced in a study of regulatory T cells in long-lasting Graves disease. TCRdb ran MiXCR on the multiplex PCR reads and lists one entry per CDR3 protein. The sample consists of around 460,000 distinct CDR3 sequences, around 15% of them appearing once. The same data also contributed to another study, on T cells in Graves' hyperthyroidism and ophthalmopathy.

This sample comprised peripheral blood mononuclear cells (PBMCs), obtained at new diagnosis, from a patient treated with antithyroid drugs. The receptors come from a woman aged 45-65 years with Graves disease. CDR3s include the opening cysteine and the closing phenylalanine or tryptophan. The D gene is left open where the match is weak. Clone size appears in some rows only: once, few, many, or a class for an expanded clone.

J gene,V gene,clone size,D gene,CDR3 protein,CDR3 DNA
TRBJ1-5,TRBV19,.,.,CASSHGAQPQHF,TGTGCCAGTAGTCACGGGGCTCAGCCCCAGCATTTT
TRBJ1-1,TRBV11-2,many,.,CASSPPYRLNTEAFF,TGTGCCAGCAGCCCCCCCTACAGGTTGAACACTGAAGCTTTCTTT
TRBJ1-6,TRBV20-1,few,.,CSARVRLTYNSPLHF,TGCAGTGCTAGAGTTCGACTCACCTATAATTCACCCCTCCACTTT
TRBJ2-3,TRBV25-1,few,TRBD2,CASSLSGLAVTDTQYF,TGTGCCAGCTCCCTAAGCGGACTAGCGGTCACAGATACGCAGTATTTT
TRBJ2-3,TRBV12-3/TRBV12-4,.,TRBD2,CASSSSGTVLAGGDTQYF,TGTGCCAGCAGCTCCTCTGGGACTGTACTAGCGGGAGGGGATACGCAGTATTTT
TRBJ2-1,TRBV13,few,.,CASSLEGREGGYNEQFF,TGTGCCAGCAGTTTAGAGGGGCGAGAGGGCGGATACAATGAGCAGTTCTTC
TRBJ2-7,TRBV4-1,few,.,CASSHGGLLSYEQYF,TGCGCCAGCAGCCATGGGGGACTTCTCTCCTACGAGCAGTACTTC
TRBJ2-1,TRBV29-1,many,.,CSVEDLAQGLSYNEQFF,TGCAGCGTTGAAGACCTTGCCCAGGGATTAAGCTACAATGAGCAGTTCTTC
TRBJ2-1,TRBV5-1,many,TRBD2,CASSLGGTSGSLRYNEQFF,TGCGCCAGCAGCTTGGGGGGGACTAGCGGGAGTTTGAGGTACAATGAGCAGTTCTTC
TRBJ1-6,TRBV7-9,few,.,CASSLGRANNSPLHF,TGTGCCAGCAGCTTAGGGAGGGCGAATAATTCACCCCTCCACTTT
TRBJ1-3,TRBV7-2,few,.,CASSFDIFSGNTIYF,TGTGCCAGCAGCTTCGACATCTTCTCTGGAAACACCATATATTTT
TRBJ2-2,TRBV7-3,few,.,CASSAQGVTGELFF,TGTGCCAGCAGCGCACAGGGTGTCACCGGGGAGCTGTTTTTT
TRBJ1-4,TRBV20-1,few,.,CSAKGGQRGTNEKLFF,TGCAGTGCTAAAGGGGGTCAACGCGGGACTAATGAAAAACTGTTTTTT
TRBJ2-3,TRBV4-1,few,.,CASSLRHLTLTDTQYF,TGCGCCAGCAGCCTCCGACACCTAACCCTCACAGATACGCAGTATTTT
TRBJ2-1,TRBV5-1,many,.,CASSLAPAEQYNEQFF,TGCGCCAGCAGCTTGGCCCCAGCGGAACAATACAATGAGCAGTTCTTC
TRBJ2-2,TRBV6-2/TRBV6-3,few,TRBD2,CASSEPWREVTGELFF,TGTGCCAGCAGTGAGCCCTGGCGGGAGGTCACCGGGGAGCTGTTTTTT
TRBJ1-4,TRBV12-3/TRBV12-4,many,TRBD1,CASSQGAGEKLFF,TGTGCCAGCAGCCAGGGGGCAGGTGAAAAACTGTTTTTT
TRBJ2-3,TRBV18,few,.,CASSPPGFDTQYF,TGTGCCAGCTCACCCCCAGGGTTCGATACGCAGTATTTT
TRBJ2-5,TRBV7-9,many,.,CASSRAGAKETQYF,TGTGCCAGCAGCAGGGCCGGGGCAAAAGAGACCCAGTACTTC
TRBJ2-2,TRBV30,many,.,CACREAGELFF,TGTGCCTGCCGAGAAGCCGGGGAGCTGTTTTTT
TRBJ1-5,TRBV7-2,many,.,CASSPDQNQPQHF,TGTGCCAGCAGCCCCGACCAAAATCAGCCCCAGCATTTT
TRBJ2-2,TRBV9,many,.,CASSADTGELFF,TGTGCCAGCAGCGCAGACACCGGGGAGCTGTTTTTT
TRBJ1-4,TRBV6-1,.,TRBD1,CASSRTGKKGTNEKLFF,TGTGCCAGCAGTCGGACAGGGAAAAAGGGGACTAATGAAAAACTGTTTTTT
TRBJ2-5,TRBV10-3,few,TRBD2,CAITTRLAGPGETQYF,TGTGCCATCACCACCCGACTAGCGGGGCCCGGGGAGACCCAGTACTTC
TRBJ2-1,TRBV19,few,.,CASSIRGESDEQFF,TGTGCCAGTAGTATAAGGGGGGAATCCGATGAGCAGTTCTTC
TRBJ2-7,TRBV18,many,.,CASSPPKGQSKDEQYF,TGTGCCAGCTCACCACCGAAGGGGCAATCTAAGGACGAGCAGTACTTC
TRBJ1-6,TRBV6-9,many,TRBD1,CASSSDRSNSPLHF,TGTGCCAGCAGTTCGGACAGGTCCAATTCACCCCTCCACTTT
TRBJ1-4,TRBV29-1,many,TRBD1,CSVAGQGSGEKLFF,TGCAGCGTTGCCGGACAGGGGTCAGGAGAAAAACTGTTTTTT
TRBJ2-5,TRBV28,.,.,CASSRDRRVETQYF,TGTGCCAGCAGCAGGGACCGAAGAGTAGAGACCCAGTACTTC
TRBJ2-3,TRBV29-1,few,.,CSAKSDTQYF,TGCAGCGCCAAAAGTGATACGCAGTATTTT
TRBJ1-6,TRBV6-1,few,.,CASSESGGQNSPLHF,TGTGCCAGCAGTGAATCGGGGGGACAAAATTCACCCCTCCACTTT
TRBJ2-7,TRBV6-1,many,TRBD2,CASRTSGTSLTYEQYF,TGTGCCAGCAGGACTTCCGGGACTAGCCTAACCTACGAGCAGTACTTC
TRBJ1-3,TRBV12-3/TRBV12-4,.,.,CASSLTGHGNTIYF,TGTGCCAGCAGTTTAACTGGCCACGGAAACACCATATATTTT
TRBJ2-2,TRBV7-3,many,TRBD2,CASSRVGLVGTGGTGELFF,TGTGCCAGCAGCCGCGTGGGACTAGTAGGAACGGGGGGCACCGGGGAGCTGTTTTTT
TRBJ1-1,TRBV7-6,many,.,CASSPTDLNTEAFF,TGTGCCAGCAGCCCGACAGACTTGAACACTGAAGCTTTCTTT
TRBJ2-7,TRBV6-5,.,.,CASSYGDGHEQYF,TGTGCCAGCAGTTACGGGGACGGCCACGAGCAGTACTTC